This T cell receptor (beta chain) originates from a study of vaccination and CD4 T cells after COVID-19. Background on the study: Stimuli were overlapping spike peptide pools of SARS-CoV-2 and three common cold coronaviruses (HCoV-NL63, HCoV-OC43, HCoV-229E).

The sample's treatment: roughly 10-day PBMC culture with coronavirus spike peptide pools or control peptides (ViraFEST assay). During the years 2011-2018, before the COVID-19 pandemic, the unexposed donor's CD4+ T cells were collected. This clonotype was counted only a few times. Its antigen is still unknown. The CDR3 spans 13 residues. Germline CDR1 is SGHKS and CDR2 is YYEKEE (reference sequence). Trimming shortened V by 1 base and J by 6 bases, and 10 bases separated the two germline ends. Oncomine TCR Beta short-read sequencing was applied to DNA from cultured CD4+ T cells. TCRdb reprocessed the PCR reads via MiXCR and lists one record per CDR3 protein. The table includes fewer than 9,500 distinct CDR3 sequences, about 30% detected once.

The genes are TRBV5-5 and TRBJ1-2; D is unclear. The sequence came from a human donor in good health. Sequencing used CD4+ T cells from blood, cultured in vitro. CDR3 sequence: CASSLYNENGYTF. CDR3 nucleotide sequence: TGTGCCAGCAGCTTGTATAATGAGAATGGCTACACCTTC.